These 21 T cell receptor beta chains came from one sample sequenced in a study of cytomegalovirus exposure and HLA in healthy donors. Primers: 60 Vbeta forward and 13 Jbeta reverse. Using immunoSEQ multiplex PCR, the repertoire was profiled, and TCRdb retains in-frame clones only, with some absent. The sample includes roughly 180,000 clones, approximately 84% of them seen just once. The sequencing sample was made of PBMCs. Receptors originate from a girl aged 10-17 years in good health and CMV-seropositive.

The genes are TRBV2 and TRBJ1-5, with D possibly TRBD1 on 5 matching bases. The CDR3 loop spans 12 amino acids. CDR1 and CDR2 (germline): SNHLY, FYNNEI. Between the trimmed V and J ends, which lost 4 bases and 4 bases, there was a span of 5 bases. Here the CDR3 reads CASSAGNQPQHF. CDR3 bases: TGTGCCAGCAGTGCAGGGAATCAGCCCCAGCATTTT.

This clone was seen a single time. The J gene is TRBJ1-3, the V gene TRBV7-2; weak D call: TRBD1 (5 bases). The CDR3 loop spans 16 amino acids. V lost 3 bases to trimming and J lost 2 bases, with 14 bases between them. Germline V gene lookup returns CDR1 SGHTA and CDR2 FQGNSA. The CDR3 coding sequence is TGTGCCAGCAGCTTCTATTTTGGGGGGGCTGGAAACACCATATATTTT. It specifies CASSFYFGGAGNTIYF.

This clone was seen a single time. The chain uses TRBV7-6 and TRBJ2-5, with 7 bases aligning to TRBD2. V lost 5 bases and J lost 11; bases outside the gene matches: 14. The germline V gene has CDR1 SGHVS and CDR2 FNYEAQ. CDR3 length: 14 residues. This CDR3 reads CASSTRSMGREQYF. The CDR3 DNA reads TGTGCCAGCAGCACCCGAAGTATGGGGAGGGAGCAGTACTTC.

V and J are TRBV12-5 and TRBJ2-1; perhaps TRBD1 as D (6 bases). V shed 10 bases and J shed 4 bases, with 17 bases lying between them. CDR3 length: 14 amino acids. The germline gives CDR1 LGHNT, CDR2 FRNRAP. CDR3 nucleotides: TGTGCTACAGAACAGGGCAATCGGTACAATGAGCAGTTCTTC. Translation gives CATEQGNRYNEQFF.

The chain recombines TRBV6-6 with TRBJ1-3; D unresolved. V dropped 4 bases and J dropped 2 bases, with 15 bases sitting between them. The germline gives CDR1 MNHNY, CDR2 SVGAGI (reference sequence). This CDR3 spans 16 amino acids. The CDR3 loop is CASSFPKRPTGNTIYF. CDR3 in DNA: TGTGCCAGCAGTTTCCCCAAGAGGCCCACTGGAAACACCATATATTTT.

This clone was recorded a few times. The rearrangement joins TRBV5-8 to TRBJ1-4; 10 bases align to TRBD1. In germline, CDR1 is SGHTS, CDR2 YDEGEE. Trimming removed 4 bases from V and 8 bases from J; junction bases left unmatched: 5. The CDR3 is 14 residues long. CDR3 protein: CASSVGTGEEKLFF. The CDR3 nucleotides read TGTGCCAGCAGCGTCGGGACAGGGGAGGAAAAACTGTTTTTT.

J is TRBJ2-5 and V is TRBV7-9, with D possibly being TRBD2 (6 bases). Germline CDR1 and CDR2: SEHNR and FQNEAQ (reference sequence). The CDR3 totals 16 residues. Trimming took 3 bases from V and 4 from J, leaving 18 bases between them. The DNA of the CDR3 is TGTGCCAGCAGCTTGGCTTCCGGGGGAAAAGGAGAGACCCAGTACTTC. Translated: CASSLASGGKGETQYF. Drawing the rest from reference TRBV7-9 and TRBJ2-5, the complete variable domain is DTGVSQNPRHKITKRGQNVTFRCDPISEHNRLYWYRQTLGQGPEFLTYFQNEAQLEKSRLLSDRFSAERPKGSFSTLEIQRTEQGDSAMYLCASSLASGGKGETQYFGPGTRLLVL.

V and J are TRBV5-1 and TRBJ2-7; 11 positions match TRBD2. CDR3 length equals 15 residues. V lost 0 bases to trimming and J lost 3 bases; unmatched junction nucleotides: 2. Germline V gene data show CDR1 as SGHRS and CDR2 as YFSETQ. The CDR3 region is CASSLGLAGGYEQYF. The CDR3 DNA sequence: TGCGCCAGCAGCTTGGGGCTAGCGGGGGGCTACGAGCAGTACTTC.

The chain joins TRBV4-1 to TRBJ1-2; TRBD1 might be the D (5 bases). The CDR3 consists of 13 residues. Germline V gene sequence: CDR1 MGHRA, CDR2 YSYEKL. V shed 4 bases and J shed 4 bases, with 10 bases lying between them. The CDR3 sequence: CASSPRGGYGYTF. In nucleotides, the CDR3 is TGCGCCAGCAGCCCTAGGGGAGGCTATGGCTACACCTTC.

The chain links TRBV28 to TRBJ1-1; no definite D call. Trimming cost V 2 bases and J 7 bases, with 11 bases left between them. The CDR3 has 13 residues. Per the germline V gene, CDR1 is MDHEN and CDR2 is SYDVKM. The DNA of the CDR3 is TGTGCCAGCAGTTTAGTGTTCCAGTATGAAGCTTTCTTT. Its translation: CASSLVFQYEAFF. The full variable domain, with the rest looked up from reference TRBV28 and TRBJ1-1, is DVKVTQSSRYLVKRTGEKVFLECVQDMDHENMFWYRQDPGLGLRLIYFSYDVKMKEKGDIPEGYSVSREKKERFSLILESASTNQTSMYLCASSLVFQYEAFFGQGTRLTVV.

The rearrangement links TRBV6-5 to TRBJ2-7; D ambiguous. The V and J ends lost 4 bases and 6 bases respectively, with 7 bases between them. The CDR3 totals 11 residues. CDR1 is MNHEY and CDR2 is SVGAGI in the germline V gene. The CDR3 is CASSSLAEQYF. DNA of the CDR3: TGTGCCAGCAGTTCACTTGCCGAGCAGTACTTC.

The rearrangement uses TRBV6-1 and TRBJ2-4, with D possibly being TRBD1 (6 bases). V lost 5 bases and J 0 bases, leaving 11 bases between the germline ends. The CDR3 spans 15 residues. The germline V gene encodes CDR1 MNHNS and CDR2 SASEGT. CDR3 DNA: TGTGCCAGCAGTTTAGGACAGTTAGCCAAAAACATTCAGTACTTC. Encoded protein: CASSLGQLAKNIQYF.

CDR3 bases: TGTGCCAGCAGTCCTTATCTCAGCTCCTACGAGCAGTACTTC. Residues: CASSPYLSSYEQYF. The chain joins TRBV6-5 to TRBJ2-7; D ambiguous. CDR1 and CDR2 from the germline V gene are MNHEY and SVGAGI. The germline V and J ends were trimmed by 5 bases and 0 bases, with 11 bases remaining between them. The CDR3 is made up of 14 amino acids.

This chain links TRBV11-2 with TRBJ1-2; 9 positions agree with TRBD1. V trimming: 5 bases; J trimming: 7 bases; junction bases outside the gene matches: 8. Looked up from germline, CDR1 is SGHAT and CDR2 is FQNNGV. The CDR3 length is 14 residues. CDR3 nucleotide sequence: TGTGCCAGCAGCGCCAACAGGGGGCCTGGTGGCTACACCTTC. Translated: CASSANRGPGGYTF. Complete variable domain (other parts from reference TRBV11-2 and TRBJ1-2): EAGVAQSPRYKIIEKRQSVAFWCNPISGHATLYWYQQILGQGPKLLIQFQNNGVVDDSQLPKDRFSAERLKGVDSTLKIQPAKLEDSAVYLCASSANRGPGGYTFGSGTRLTVV.

The V gene is TRBV5-4, the J gene TRBJ1-2; D perhaps matches TRBD1 (6 bases). Germline V gives CDR1 SGHNT, CDR2 YYREEE (reference sequence). This CDR3 is 16 amino acids long. Between the trimmed V and J ends, which lost 5 bases and 1 base, there was a span of 18 bases. CDR3 DNA: TGTGCCAGCAGAACTAATCCCCCCAGGGGTAACTATGGCTACACCTTC. Protein sequence: CASRTNPPRGNYGYTF.

V is TRBV11-3 and J is TRBJ2-7, with 7 bases lining up with TRBD1. With V trimmed by 1 base and J by 6 bases, 12 bases remained unmatched. Per germline, CDR1 SGHNT and CDR2 YENEEA. The CDR3 runs 16 residues. CDR3 nucleotide sequence: TGTGCCAGCAGCTTAGCAGACAGGGTTTCCTCCCTCGAGCAGTACTTC. Translation gives CASSLADRVSSLEQYF. Drawing the rest from reference TRBV11-3 and TRBJ2-7, the complete variable domain is EAGVVQSPRYKIIEKKQPVAFWCNPISGHNTLYWYLQNLGQGPELLIRYENEEAVDDSQLPKDRFSAERLKGVDSTLKIQPAELGDSAVYLCASSLADRVSSLEQYFGPGTRLTVT.

The rearrangement uses TRBV11-2 and TRBJ2-3; the D gene is possibly TRBD2 (6 bases). With 4 bases removed from V and 5 bases from J, the gap between germline ends came to 10 bases. This CDR3 has 13 amino acids. Germline assignment: CDR1 SGHAT and CDR2 FQNNGV. This CDR3 reads CASSSQGGDTQYF. DNA of the CDR3: TGTGCCAGCAGCTCGCAGGGAGGAGATACGCAGTATTTT.

CDR3 amino acids: CASSSRDSLYGYTF. DNA for the CDR3: TGTGCCAGCAGCTCCCGGGACAGCCTCTATGGCTACACCTTC. The chain couples TRBV13 to TRBJ1-2, with 7 bases fitting TRBD1. Trimming at V came to 4 bases and at J to 4 bases, leaving 6 bases not matched to a gene. This CDR3 is 14 amino acids long. Germline lookup yields CDR1 PRHDT and CDR2 FYEKMQ (reference sequence).

This clone was counted only a few times. The chain carries TRBV7-9 and TRBJ1-3, with 7 bases fitting TRBD1. J lost 7 bases, V lost 5 bases, and 8 bases had no gene match. This CDR3 is 14 amino acids long. Germline V gene sequence: CDR1 SEHNR, CDR2 FQNEAQ (reference sequence). CDR3 loop: CASSTTGWSNTIYF. Written as DNA, the CDR3 is TGTGCCAGCAGCACGACAGGGTGGTCGAACACCATATATTTT.

The V call is TRBV6-1, the J call TRBJ1-1; D gene unclear. CDR1 and CDR2 from the germline V gene are MNHNS and SASEGT. The V end was cut by 1 base, the J end by 0 bases, with 9 bases between. There are 15 residues in the CDR3. The CDR3 DNA sequence: TGTGCCAGCAGTGAAGTGGAGCTTATGAACACTGAAGCTTTCTTT. Its translation: CASSEVELMNTEAFF.

The rearrangement links TRBV28 to TRBJ2-1; possibly TRBD2 for D (6 bases). The ends were cut back, 6 bases at V and 6 bases at J, with 15 bases in the middle. CDR1 is MDHEN and CDR2 is SYDVKM in the germline V gene. CDR3 length: 14 residues. CDR3 residues: CASRRGLSGNEQFF. The CDR3 nucleotides are TGTGCCAGCAGGCGGGGCCTCTCAGGCAATGAGCAGTTCTTC.